Below are 6 T cell receptor beta chains sequenced from a single sample in a study of blood T cell repertoires in COVID-19. Measured with immunoSEQ multiplex PCR; TCRdb has only the in-frame clones, and not every one. The table records 210,000 or so clones, around 80% of them present only once. The specimen was peripheral blood. The source is a man aged 50-59 years who had recovered from COVID-19.

V usage is TRBV18 and J usage is TRBJ2-1, with 8 bases fitting TRBD2. In germline, CDR1 is KGHSH, CDR2 LQKENI. V was clipped by 1 base and J by 0 bases; unmatched bases: 5. The CDR3 totals 17 residues. CDR3 DNA sequence: TGTGCCAGCTCACCACGCAGCGGGAGAAGCTCCTACAATGAGCAGTTCTTC. As protein: CASSPRSGRSSYNEQFF.

This chain connects TRBV7-2 to TRBJ2-5; D is perhaps TRBD1 (5 bases). Germline CDR1 and CDR2: SGHTA and FQGNSA. The CDR3 contains 15 residues. The V gene lost 5 bases and the J gene lost 5 bases, with 18 bases spanning the gap. For the CDR3, the DNA is TGTGCCAGCAGCCCCAGTGGTGTCAGGGCTGAGACCCAGTACTTC. Its translation is CASSPSGVRAETQYF.

The chain carries TRBV2 and TRBJ2-5, with a tentative D call TRBD1 (6 bases). This CDR3 spans 14 amino acids. Germline CDR1 SNHLY, CDR2 FYNNEI. V was cut by 4 bases and J by 3 bases, with 12 bases left in between. CDR3 coding DNA: TGTGCCAGCAGTGTATACAGGGAAAAAGAGACCCAGTACTTC. Protein sequence: CASSVYREKETQYF.

The CDR3 here is CASTTTLRGQGDEKLFF. The CDR3 region has the DNA TGTGCCAGCACAACCACCCTGCGGGGACAGGGGGATGAAAAACTGTTTTTT. This chain links TRBV27 with TRBJ1-4; 11 nucleotides align to TRBD1. The germline V gene encodes CDR1 MNHEY and CDR2 SMNVEV (reference sequence). V shed 7 bases and J 6 bases; nucleotides not matched to a gene: 13. The CDR3 consists of 17 residues.

The chain joins TRBV10-1 to TRBJ2-1, with 8 nucleotides matching TRBD2. The CDR3 extends over 19 amino acids. V shed 0 bases and J 4 bases; nucleotides not matched to a gene: 14. Germline CDR1 WNHNN, CDR2 SYGVQD (reference sequence). CDR3 nucleotides: TGCGCCAGCAGTGAGTCGGTCCTCTTAGGGACTAGTTCGTACAATGAGCAGTTCTTC. Amino acid sequence: CASSESVLLGTSSYNEQFF.

The chain combines TRBV7-9 with TRBJ1-2; D call uncertain. CDR3 length equals 13 residues. Germline V gives CDR1 SEHNR, CDR2 FQNEAQ (reference sequence). Trimming took 4 bases from V and 5 from J, leaving 11 bases between them. CDR3 nucleotides: TGTGCCAGCAGCTCGGCGGGTGCGTATGGCTACACCTTC. Residues: CASSSAGAYGYTF.